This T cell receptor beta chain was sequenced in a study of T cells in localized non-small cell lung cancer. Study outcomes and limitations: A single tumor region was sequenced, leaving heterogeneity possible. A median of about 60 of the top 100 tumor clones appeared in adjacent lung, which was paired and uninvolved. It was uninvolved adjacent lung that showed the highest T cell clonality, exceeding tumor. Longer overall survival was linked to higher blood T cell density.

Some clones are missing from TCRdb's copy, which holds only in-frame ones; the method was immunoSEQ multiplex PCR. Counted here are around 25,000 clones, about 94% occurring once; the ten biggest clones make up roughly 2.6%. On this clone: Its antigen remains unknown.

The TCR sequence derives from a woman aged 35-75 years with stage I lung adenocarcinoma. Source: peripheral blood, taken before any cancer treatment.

CDR3 nucleotides: TGTGCCATCTTGACAGGGGGCGGGGAGCTGTTTTTT. The encoded protein is CAILTGGGELFF. V usage is TRBV10-3 and J usage is TRBJ2-2; 9 nucleotides match TRBD1. The V gene end was trimmed by 8 bases and the J gene end by 7 bases; junction bases not matched to a gene: 2. Germline V CDR1 and CDR2: ENHRY, SYGVKD. This CDR3 has 12 amino acids.